The sequence of this T cell receptor beta chain was determined in a study of CD8 T cells in ankylosing spondylitis. The sample holds a few counts of this clonotype. Its antigen remains unknown. TCRdb ran MiXCR on the 5' RACE reads and lists one entry per CDR3 protein. There are 25,000 to 35,000 distinct CDR3 sequences in the sample; more than 13% occur only once, and approximately 40% lies in the top ten. Study-wide results and caveats: A subset of motif variants has previously been described in the synovial fluid and blood of reactive arthritis. Reports say disease-linked clones showed up significantly more in matched ankylosing spondylitis synovial fluid.

Germline V gene lookup returns CDR1 MNHEY and CDR2 SMNVEV (reference sequence). The CDR3 runs to 14 residues. Trimming pared 7 bases from V and 2 bases from J, leaving 15 bases between. This sequence joins TRBV27 and TRBJ2-7; D gene unclear. The sample taken for sequencing was blood. The TCR comes from a male donor with ankylosing spondylitis or in good health (not recorded which). In DNA, the CDR3 is TGTGCCAGCATAAAATGGGGTCGAACCTACGAGCAGTACTTC. This translates into CASIKWGRTYEQYF.